These T cell receptor beta chains were read from a single sample in a study of molecular identifiers for immune sequencing clone quantification. TCRdb recomputed calls from the PCR reads with MiXCR, one row per CDR3 protein. The sample holds approximately 670,000 distinct CDR3 sequences, just under 20% seen once. Specimen: naive CD8+ T cells from blood, with Jurkat cell RNA spiked in. All receptors derive from a human donor in good health. Some libraries in this study had Jurkat cell RNA spiked in. Each CDR3 is given with its conserved first and last residue. The order of the fields is clone size, V gene, J gene, D gene, CDR3 protein, CDR3 DNA. The D gene is left open where the match is weak. Some rows mark clone size as missing; the rest say once, few, many or name a class of expanded clone.

.	TRBV7-6	TRBJ2-3	TRBD2	CASSLESSGRADTQYF	TGTGCCAGCAGCTTAGAATCTAGCGGGAGAGCAGATACGCAGTATTTT
.	TRBV4-3	TRBJ2-7	.	CASSQESAGRGYEQYF	TGCGCCAGCAGCCAAGAATCCGCTGGCAGGGGCTACGAGCAGTACTTC
few	TRBV20-1	TRBJ2-4	.	CSARSPTSVEPLAKNIQYF	TGCAGTGCTAGAAGCCCCACTTCTGTGGAACCTCTAGCCAAAAACATTCAGTACTTC
many	TRBV4-1	TRBJ2-7	.	CASSQTSVRGYEQYF	TGCGCCAGCAGCCAAACGTCAGTGCGCGGTTACGAGCAGTACTTC
many	TRBV30	TRBJ2-7	.	CAWIGSHSYEQYF	TGTGCCTGGATCGGGTCGCACTCCTACGAGCAGTACTTC
many	TRBV12-3/TRBV12-4	TRBJ2-2	.	CASSSLGGDTGELFF	TGTGCCAGCAGCTCCCTGGGCGGGGACACCGGGGAGCTGTTTTTT
.	TRBV10-1	TRBJ2-3	TRBD1	CASSEETGLADTQYF	TGCGCCAGCAGTGAGGAGACAGGGCTAGCAGATACGCAGTATTTT
many	TRBV20-1	TRBJ2-5	.	CSARASRRVQYLETQYF	TGCAGTGCTAGAGCGTCCCGAAGGGTACAATATTTAGAGACCCAGTACTTC
many	TRBV20-1	TRBJ2-1	TRBD2	CSARDFQRDYNEQFF	TGCAGTGCTAGAGATTTCCAGCGGGACTACAATGAGCAGTTCTTC
many	TRBV6-1	TRBJ2-7	.	CASSVMEEQYF	TGTGCCAGCAGTGTAATGGAAGAGCAGTACTTC
.	TRBV5-3	TRBJ1-2	.	CAGSPAPERYGYTF	TGTGCCGGCAGCCCCGCCCCAGAACGCTATGGCTACACCTTC
many	TRBV6-2/TRBV6-3	TRBJ2-7	.	CASGPWTRQYF	TGTGCCAGCGGCCCGTGGACGAGGCAGTACTTC
many	TRBV11-2	TRBJ2-3	.	CASSLFLAQDTDTQYF	TGTGCCAGCAGCTTATTTCTAGCCCAGGACACAGATACGCAGTATTTT
few	TRBV6-5	TRBJ2-1	TRBD2	CASSYHGLAGGSSYNEQFF	TGTGCCAGCAGTTACCACGGACTAGCGGGAGGGAGCTCCTACAATGAGCAGTTCTTC
many	TRBV2	TRBJ2-2	TRBD1	CAGEDRVNTGELFF	TGTGCCGGGGAGGACAGGGTAAACACCGGGGAGCTGTTTTTT
many	TRBV23-1	TRBJ1-5	TRBD1	CASSQPTGGGNQPQHF	TGCGCCAGCAGTCAGCCGACAGGGGGCGGCAATCAGCCCCAGCATTTT
many	TRBV30	TRBJ2-1	.	CAWNHGLQTNEQFF	TGTGCCTGGAATCATGGACTACAAACCAATGAGCAGTTCTTC
many	TRBV20-1	TRBJ2-4	.	CSYPAGNIQYF	TGCAGTTATCCCGCGGGAAACATTCAGTACTTC
many	TRBV7-2	TRBJ1-5	.	CASSLTQGRQPQHF	TGTGCCAGCAGCCTCACCCAGGGGCGGCAGCCCCAGCATTTT
many	TRBV20-1	TRBJ1-5	.	CSARQVGLMSNQPQHF	TGCAGTGCTAGACAGGTTGGGCTAATGAGCAATCAGCCCCAGCATTTT
.	TRBV5-5	TRBJ1-3	TRBD1	CASSTTGDAGNTIYF	TGTGCCAGCAGCACGACAGGGGATGCTGGAAACACCATATATTTT
few	TRBV30	TRBJ2-5	TRBD1	CAFDSTGVGETQYF	TGTGCCTTTGACTCTACAGGGGTGGGAGAGACCCAGTACTTC
many	TRBV5-4	TRBJ2-7	TRBD2	CASRGGLAARWYF	TGTGCCAGCAGGGGGGGACTAGCCGCTCGATGGTACTTC
.	TRBV30	TRBJ1-1	.	CAWSALGVEAFF	TGTGCCTGGAGTGCACTGGGGGTGGAAGCTTTCTTT
many	TRBV4-3	TRBJ2-4	.	CASSQEWQGTKNIQYF	TGCGCCAGCAGCCAAGAATGGCAGGGCACTAAAAACATTCAGTACTTC
few	TRBV5-3	TRBJ2-7	TRBD1	CAGRIGVRGYEQYF	TGTGCCGGCAGGATTGGGGTCAGGGGGTACGAGCAGTACTTC
few	TRBV3-1	TRBJ2-7	.	CASSRFDSSPTFSYEQYF	TGTGCCAGCAGCCGATTCGACAGTTCCCCGACGTTCTCCTACGAGCAGTACTTC
many	TRBV19	TRBJ1-5	.	CASSPMGWQPQHF	TGTGCCAGTAGCCCGATGGGGTGGCAGCCCCAGCATTTT